The 20 T cell receptor beta chains below were found in one sample sequenced in a study of shared clonotypes between healthy human individuals. Assay: immunoSEQ multiplex PCR; the TCRdb copy retains only in-frame clones and omits some. Of about 1 million clones listed, about three quarters are singletons. The sample consisted of memory CD4+ T cells sorted from blood. As for subset: CD45RA-negative fraction. Receptor source: a man aged 18-30 years in good health.

This sequence joins TRBV2 and TRBJ1-2; 8 bases are a match to TRBD1. With 4 bases clipped from V and 2 bases from J, the junction kept 6 bases outside the gene matches. The germline CDR1 and CDR2 sequences are SNHLY and FYNNEI. The CDR3 contains 15 residues. CDR3 coding DNA: TGTGCCAGCAGTGGAACTCACAGGGGGAACTATGGCTACACCTTC. Its protein product is CASSGTHRGNYGYTF.

The rearrangement uses TRBV11-3 and TRBJ1-6; D gene ambiguous. Between the trimmed V and J ends, which lost 1 base and 0 bases, there was a span of 7 bases. From germline, CDR1 is SGHNT and CDR2 YENEEA. CDR3 length equals 16 residues. CDR3 sequence: CASSLGLYSYNSPLHF. The DNA of the CDR3 is TGTGCCAGCAGCTTAGGTCTATACTCCTATAATTCACCCCTCCACTTT.

This clone showed up many times. The gene calls are TRBV4-3 and TRBJ2-1; D is possibly TRBD1 or TRBD2 (5 bases each). Trimming stripped 4 bases from V and 7 bases from J, with 14 bases between. Germline V gene data show CDR1 as LGHNA and CDR2 as YSLEER. CDR3 size: 14 residues. This CDR3 reads CASSPGPPGNEQFF. Written as DNA, the CDR3 is TGCGCCAGCAGCCCGGGACCACCGGGGAATGAGCAGTTCTTC.

This chain uses TRBV20-1 with TRBJ2-7; D is tentatively TRBD1 or TRBD2 (6 bases each). The CDR3 extends over 11 amino acids. CDR1 and CDR2 from the germline V gene are DFQATT and SNEGSKA (reference sequence). Here the CDR3 reads CSWTGAREQYF. The CDR3 region has the DNA TGCAGCTGGACGGGGGCGAGGGAGCAGTACTTC.

This chain uses TRBV4-1 with TRBJ1-2; D is ambiguous. This CDR3 has 13 residues. Germline CDR1 MGHRA, CDR2 YSYEKL. V lost 2 bases to trimming and J lost 5 bases, with 9 bases between them. CDR3 DNA: TGCGCCAGCAGCCAAAAGGAGAAGTATGGCTACACCTTC. Translating it yields CASSQKEKYGYTF.

This clone was picked up a small number of times. The chain couples TRBV19 to TRBJ1-6; D not certain. This CDR3 has 15 residues. The V end was cut by 6 bases, the J end by 8 bases, with 17 bases between. The germline gives CDR1 LNHDA, CDR2 SQIVND (reference sequence). CDR3 sequence: CASSPTTASHSPLHF. The CDR3 region has the DNA TGTGCCAGTAGCCCCACCACAGCTTCCCATTCACCCCTCCACTTT.

This rearrangement joins TRBV5-1 to TRBJ2-2; 9 nucleotides match TRBD2. With V trimmed by 1 base and J by 4 bases, 8 bases remained unmatched. Per the germline V gene, CDR1 is SGHRS and CDR2 is YFSETQ. This CDR3 has 17 amino acids. This CDR3 reads CASSLQPAGGGTGELFF. The DNA for the CDR3 is TGCGCCAGCAGCTTGCAACCAGCGGGAGGAGGCACCGGGGAGCTGTTTTTT.

This chain connects TRBV7-9 to TRBJ1-6; D unclear. The CDR3 is 12 residues long. V lost 4 bases to trimming and J lost 7 bases, with 5 bases between them. The germline V gene encodes CDR1 SEHNR and CDR2 FQNEAQ (reference sequence). CDR3 loop: CASSWQNSPLHF. In DNA form, the CDR3 reads TGTGCCAGCAGCTGGCAGAATTCACCCCTCCACTTT.

This clone was detected once. The chain uses TRBV9 and TRBJ2-7; 7 nucleotides agree with TRBD1. Germline CDR1 reads SGDLS; CDR2 reads YYNGEE. V lost 8 bases and J lost 2; bases outside the gene matches: 7. The CDR3 has 13 amino acids. Here the CDR3 DNA reads TGTGCCAGAGAACGGCAGGGGGCCTACGAGCAGTACTTC. It specifies CARERQGAYEQYF.

Ten or more counts support this clone. This chain joins TRBV5-1 and TRBJ2-7; the D gene is possibly TRBD2 (6 bases). The CDR3 spans 15 residues. Germline V gives CDR1 SGHRS, CDR2 YFSETQ. The V gene lost 2 bases and the J gene lost 6 bases, with 18 bases spanning the gap. The CDR3 nucleotides are TGCGCCAGCAGCTTCTCCCGGACGGAGGGTCGCGAGCAGTACTTC. Protein: CASSFSRTEGREQYF.

Remarks on this clone: Other DNA sequences in this sample translate to the same CDR3. This chain connects TRBV5-4 to TRBJ1-5, with TRBD1 matching over 7 bases. CDR1 and CDR2 from the germline V gene are SGHNT and YYREEE (reference sequence). Trimming removed 5 bases from V and 1 base from J; junction bases left unmatched: 3. The CDR3 totals 14 residues. The CDR3 DNA is TGTGCCAGCAGTCTACAGGGGAGCAATCAGCCCCAGCATTTT. Protein product: CASSLQGSNQPQHF.

The chain combines TRBV5-6 with TRBJ2-4; no firm D call. Trimming took off 3 bases at V and 6 bases at J, with 19 bases between the two ends. CDR3 length equals 16 residues. The germline V gene encodes CDR1 SGHDT and CDR2 YYEEEE. DNA for the CDR3: TGTGCCAGCAGCTCTCGATCGATTTGGGTAGGAAACATTCAGTACTTC. As protein: CASSSRSIWVGNIQYF. Full variable domain (missing parts from reference TRBV5-6 and TRBJ2-4): DAGVTQSPTHLIKTRGQQVTLRCSPKSGHDTVSWYQQALGQGPQFIFQYYEEEERQRGNFPDRFSGHQFPNYSSELNVNALLLGDSALYLCASSSRSIWVGNIQYFGAGTRLSVL.

The rearrangement joins TRBV6-6 to TRBJ1-1; D gene unclear. CDR3 size: 15 residues. Germline V gene data show CDR1 as MNHNY and CDR2 as SVGAGI (reference sequence). The V and J ends lost 0 bases and 1 base respectively, with 9 bases between them. This CDR3 is CASSYSQWGNTEAFF. DNA for the CDR3: TGTGCCAGCAGTTACTCCCAGTGGGGGAACACTGAAGCTTTCTTT.

The gene calls are TRBV7-9 and TRBJ1-4; tentative D call: TRBD1 (5 bases). The CDR3 spans 12 residues. Germline V gene data show CDR1 as SEHNR and CDR2 as FQNEAQ (reference sequence). Deletions cut 7 bases from V and 5 bases from J, with 8 bases between. The CDR3 region has the DNA TGTGCCAGCACCTCAGGGAATGAAAAACTGTTTTTT. It translates to CASTSGNEKLFF.

The table lists this clone with a count of one. This chain joins TRBV6-5 and TRBJ2-7; TRBD1 aligns across 8 bases. Trimming cost V 0 bases and J 4 bases; bases outside gene matches: 5. The germline CDR1 and CDR2 sequences are MNHEY and SVGAGI. This CDR3 contains 15 residues. The CDR3 DNA sequence: TGTGCCAGCAGTTACTCGAAAACAGGGGGATACGAGCAGTACTTC. This translates into CASSYSKTGGYEQYF.

Regarding this clone: Different DNA sequences within this sample yield the same CDR3. The chain couples TRBV10-1 to TRBJ2-7; TRBD1 matches 9 bases. Germline V gene data show CDR1 as WNHNN and CDR2 as SYGVQD (reference sequence). V lost 2 bases, J lost 2 bases, and 1 base stayed unmatched. The CDR3 length is 14 residues. CDR3 nucleotide sequence: TGCGCCAGCAGTGAGGGGACAGGGACCTACGAGCAGTACTTC. Translated: CASSEGTGTYEQYF.

The chain is built from TRBV28 and TRBJ2-3; 11 bases match TRBD2. V was pared by 9 bases and J by 1 base, with 0 bases of the junction left unmatched. The germline CDR1 and CDR2 sequences are MDHEN and SYDVKM. The CDR3 has 13 residues. This chain's CDR3 is CASSGRGTDTQYF. DNA of the CDR3: TGTGCCAGTAGCGGGAGGGGCACAGATACGCAGTATTTT.

The gene calls are TRBV5-1 and TRBJ2-7; D is unresolved. With 4 bases removed from V and 7 bases from J, the gap between germline ends came to 15 bases. The germline V gene has CDR1 SGHRS and CDR2 YFSETQ. The CDR3 is 13 residues long. This CDR3 reads CASSGNKVWEQYF. The CDR3 region has the DNA TGCGCCAGCAGCGGTAACAAGGTCTGGGAGCAGTACTTC.

As to this clone: A clone one base away is much larger, so this may be a read error. In DNA, the CDR3 is TGTGCCAGCAGCTTAAGTCCAGATACGCAGTATTTT. Protein sequence: CASSLSPDTQYF. The rearrangement links TRBV11-1 to TRBJ2-3; D is unresolved. Per the germline V gene, CDR1 is SGHAT and CDR2 is FQDESV (reference sequence). Trimming pared 2 bases from V and 4 bases from J, leaving 4 bases between. The CDR3 is made up of 12 amino acids.

This clone appeared a single time. The chain links TRBV5-1 to TRBJ2-3; D ambiguous. Between the trimmed V and J ends, which lost 0 bases and 4 bases, there was a span of 12 bases. Germline V gene data show CDR1 as SGHRS and CDR2 as YFSETQ. The CDR3 spans 15 residues. The CDR3 spells CASSLANRGADTQYF. In DNA, the CDR3 is TGCGCCAGCAGCTTGGCCAACAGAGGCGCAGATACGCAGTATTTT.